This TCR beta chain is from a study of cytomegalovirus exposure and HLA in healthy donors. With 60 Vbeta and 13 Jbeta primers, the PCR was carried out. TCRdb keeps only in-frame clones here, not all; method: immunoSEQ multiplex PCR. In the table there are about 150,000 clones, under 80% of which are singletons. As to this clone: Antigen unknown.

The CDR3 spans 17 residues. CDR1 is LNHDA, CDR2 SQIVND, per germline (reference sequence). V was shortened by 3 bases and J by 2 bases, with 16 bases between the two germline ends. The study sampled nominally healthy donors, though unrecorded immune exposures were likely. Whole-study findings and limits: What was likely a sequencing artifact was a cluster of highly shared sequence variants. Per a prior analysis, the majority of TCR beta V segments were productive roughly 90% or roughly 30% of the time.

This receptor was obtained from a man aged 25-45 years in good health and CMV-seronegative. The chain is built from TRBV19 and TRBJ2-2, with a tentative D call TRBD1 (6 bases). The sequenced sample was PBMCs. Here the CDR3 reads CASSIPGQGSNTGELFF. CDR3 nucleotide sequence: TGTGCCAGTAGTATTCCCGGTCAGGGGTCAAACACCGGGGAGCTGTTTTTT. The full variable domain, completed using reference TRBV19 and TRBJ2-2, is DGGITQSPKYLFRKEGQNVTLSCEQNLNHDAMYWYRQDPGQGLRLIYYSQIVNDFQKGDIAEGYSVSREKKESFPLTVTSAQKNPTAFYLCASSIPGQGSNTGELFFGEGSRLTVL.